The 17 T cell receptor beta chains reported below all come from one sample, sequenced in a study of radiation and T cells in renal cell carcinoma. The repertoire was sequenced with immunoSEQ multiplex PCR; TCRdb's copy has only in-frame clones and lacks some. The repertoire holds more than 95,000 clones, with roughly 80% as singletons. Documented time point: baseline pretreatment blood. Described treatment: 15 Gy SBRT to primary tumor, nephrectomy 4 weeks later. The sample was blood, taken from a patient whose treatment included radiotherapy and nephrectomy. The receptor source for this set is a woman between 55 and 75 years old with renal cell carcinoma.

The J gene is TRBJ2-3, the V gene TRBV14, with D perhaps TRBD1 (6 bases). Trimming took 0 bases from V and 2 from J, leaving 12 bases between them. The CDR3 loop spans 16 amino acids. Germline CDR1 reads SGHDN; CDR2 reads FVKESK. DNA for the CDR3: TGTGCCAGCAGCCAAGACTGGGGGCGGCTCACAGATACGCAGTATTTT. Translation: CASSQDWGRLTDTQYF.

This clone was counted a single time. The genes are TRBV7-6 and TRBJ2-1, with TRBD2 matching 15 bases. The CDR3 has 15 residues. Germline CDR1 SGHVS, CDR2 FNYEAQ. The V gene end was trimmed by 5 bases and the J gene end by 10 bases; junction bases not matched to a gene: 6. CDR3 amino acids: CASSLGLAGGNEQFF. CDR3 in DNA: TGTGCCAGCAGCCTTGGACTAGCGGGAGGGAACGAGCAGTTCTTC.

For the CDR3, the DNA is TGTGCCAGCAGTTACGACGGCGGTCAGCCCCAGCATTTT. Encoded protein: CASSYDGGQPQHF. The V gene is TRBV6-6, the J gene TRBJ1-5; D is unresolved. The CDR3 sequence is 13 residues long. Germline loops: CDR1 MNHNY, CDR2 SVGAGI (reference sequence). V shed 2 bases and J shed 6 bases, with 8 bases lying between them.

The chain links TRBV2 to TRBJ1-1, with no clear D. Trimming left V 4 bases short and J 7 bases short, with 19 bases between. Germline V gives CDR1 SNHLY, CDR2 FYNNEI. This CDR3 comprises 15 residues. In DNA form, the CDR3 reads TGTGCCAGCAGTGTTGGACCCCAGGTCAGGATTGAAGCTTTCTTT. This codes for CASSVGPQVRIEAFF.

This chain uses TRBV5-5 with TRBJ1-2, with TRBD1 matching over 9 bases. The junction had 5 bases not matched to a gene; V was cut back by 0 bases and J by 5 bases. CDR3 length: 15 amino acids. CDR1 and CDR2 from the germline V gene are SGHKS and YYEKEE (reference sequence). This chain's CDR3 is CASSLVPGQGYGYTF. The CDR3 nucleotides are TGTGCCAGCAGCTTGGTGCCCGGACAGGGGTATGGCTACACCTTC.

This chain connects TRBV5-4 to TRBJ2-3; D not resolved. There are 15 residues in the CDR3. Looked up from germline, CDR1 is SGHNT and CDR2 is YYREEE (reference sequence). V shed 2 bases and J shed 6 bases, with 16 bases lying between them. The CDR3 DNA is TGTGCCAGCAGCTTAAAAACCGGGCCTTCCGATACGCAGTATTTT. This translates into CASSLKTGPSDTQYF.

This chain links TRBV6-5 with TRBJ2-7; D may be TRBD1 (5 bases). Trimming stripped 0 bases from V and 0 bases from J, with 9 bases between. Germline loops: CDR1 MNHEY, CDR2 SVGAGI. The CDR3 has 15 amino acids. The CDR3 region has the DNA TGTGCCAGCAGTTACTCGCAGGGCCCCTCCTACGAGCAGTACTTC. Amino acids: CASSYSQGPSYEQYF.

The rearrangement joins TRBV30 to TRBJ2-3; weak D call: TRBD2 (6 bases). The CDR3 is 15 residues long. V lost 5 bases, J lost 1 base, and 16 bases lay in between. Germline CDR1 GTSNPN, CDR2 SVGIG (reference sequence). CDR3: CAWARGSGRTDTQYF. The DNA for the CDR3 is TGTGCCTGGGCTCGGGGTAGCGGTCGCACAGATACGCAGTATTTT.

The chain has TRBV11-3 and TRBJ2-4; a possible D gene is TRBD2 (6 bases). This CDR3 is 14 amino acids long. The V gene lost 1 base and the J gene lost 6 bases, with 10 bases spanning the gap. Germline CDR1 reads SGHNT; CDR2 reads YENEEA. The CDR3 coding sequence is TGTGCCAGCAGCTTAGCGGGGGTCGGAAACATTCAGTACTTC. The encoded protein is CASSLAGVGNIQYF.

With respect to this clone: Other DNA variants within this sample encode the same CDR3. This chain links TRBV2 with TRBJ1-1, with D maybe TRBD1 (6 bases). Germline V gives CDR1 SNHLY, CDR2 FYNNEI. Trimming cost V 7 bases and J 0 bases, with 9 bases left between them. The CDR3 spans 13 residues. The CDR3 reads CASTGQMNTEAFF. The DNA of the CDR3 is TGTGCCAGCACAGGACAGATGAACACTGAAGCTTTCTTT.

CDR3 coding DNA: TGTGCCAGTAGCCTACCCGGGATCGACAATGAGCAGTTCTTC. The encoded protein is CASSLPGIDNEQFF. The genes are TRBV19 and TRBJ2-1; D perhaps matches TRBD2 (5 bases). Deletions cut 6 bases from V and 5 bases from J, with 14 bases between. The CDR3 has 14 residues. Germline V lookup: CDR1 LNHDA, CDR2 SQIVND (reference sequence). The full variable domain, with the rest looked up from reference TRBV19 and TRBJ2-1, is DGGITQSPKYLFRKEGQNVTLSCEQNLNHDAMYWYRQDPGQGLRLIYYSQIVNDFQKGDIAEGYSVSREKKESFPLTVTSAQKNPTAFYLCASSLPGIDNEQFFGPGTRLTVL.

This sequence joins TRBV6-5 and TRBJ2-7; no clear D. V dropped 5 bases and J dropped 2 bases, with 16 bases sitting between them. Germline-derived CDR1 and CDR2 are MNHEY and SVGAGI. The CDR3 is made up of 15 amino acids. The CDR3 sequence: CASSPSETRTYEQYF. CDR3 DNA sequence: TGTGCCAGCAGTCCCTCTGAAACCAGGACCTACGAGCAGTACTTC.

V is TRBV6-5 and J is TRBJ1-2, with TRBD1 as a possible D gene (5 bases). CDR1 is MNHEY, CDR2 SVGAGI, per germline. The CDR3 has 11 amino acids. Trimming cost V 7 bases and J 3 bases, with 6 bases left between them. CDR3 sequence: CASKGDYGYTF. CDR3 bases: TGTGCCAGCAAAGGGGACTATGGCTACACCTTC.

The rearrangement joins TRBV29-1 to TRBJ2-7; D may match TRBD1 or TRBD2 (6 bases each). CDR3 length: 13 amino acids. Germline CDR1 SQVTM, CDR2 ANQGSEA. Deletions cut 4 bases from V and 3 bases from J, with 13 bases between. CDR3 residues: CSVVIGGLYEQYF. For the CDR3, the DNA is TGCAGCGTTGTAATTGGGGGGCTCTACGAGCAGTACTTC.

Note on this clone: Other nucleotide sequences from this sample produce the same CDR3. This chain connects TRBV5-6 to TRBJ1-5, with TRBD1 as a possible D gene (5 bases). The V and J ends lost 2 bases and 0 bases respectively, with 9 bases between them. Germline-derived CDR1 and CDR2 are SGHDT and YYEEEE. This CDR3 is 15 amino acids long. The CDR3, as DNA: TGTGCCAGCAGCTTTGGGGGGTATAGCAATCAGCCCCAGCATTTT. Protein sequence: CASSFGGYSNQPQHF.

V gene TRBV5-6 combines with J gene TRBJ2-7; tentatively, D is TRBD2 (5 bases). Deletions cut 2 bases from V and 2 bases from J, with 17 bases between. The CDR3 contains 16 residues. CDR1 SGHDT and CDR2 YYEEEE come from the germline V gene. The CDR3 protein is CASSLRGGLRTYEQYF. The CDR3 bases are TGTGCCAGCAGCTTAAGAGGCGGGTTGAGGACCTACGAGCAGTACTTC.

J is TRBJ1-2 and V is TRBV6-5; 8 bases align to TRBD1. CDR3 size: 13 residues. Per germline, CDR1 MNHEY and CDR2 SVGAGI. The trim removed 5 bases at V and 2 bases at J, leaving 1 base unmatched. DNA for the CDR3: TGTGCCAGCAGTAGGACAGGGAACTATGGCTACACCTTC. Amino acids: CASSRTGNYGYTF.